These T cell receptor beta chains were read from a single sample in a study of Tregs in tolerant kidney transplant recipients. TCRdb's copy holds only in-frame clones and misses some; the assay was immunoSEQ multiplex PCR. Of roughly 120,000 clones listed, roughly nine tenths are singletons. The sample comprised CD4+ T cells from blood. The receptors stem from a human donor in good health. Both conserved end residues are part of each CDR3. The order of the fields is CDR3 DNA, CDR3 protein, D gene, J gene, V gene, clone size. D genes are given only for firm matches. Only some rows state a clone size, as once, few, many or a class for expanded clones.

TGTGCCAGCAGCTTAGAGGCAGGGTTCTATGGCTACACCTTC | CASSLEAGFYGYTF | . | TRBJ1-2 | TRBV7-9 | .
TGCGCCAGCAGCCCTGAATCTAGGACGCACTATGGCTACACCTTC | CASSPESRTHYGYTF | . | TRBJ1-2 | TRBV5-1 | .
TGTGCCAGCAGCTTGGGAGGGCAGACGCAGTACTTC | CASSLGGQTQYF | . | TRBJ2-7 | TRBV5-6 | .
TGTGCCACCAGCAGGTCCTGGGGGGGTAACACCGGGGAGCTGTTTTTT | CATSRSWGGNTGELFF | TRBD2 | TRBJ2-2 | TRBV15 | .
TGTGCCAGCAGTTACTCGGGACGACCCGGGGAGCTGTTTTTT | CASSYSGRPGELFF | . | TRBJ2-2 | TRBV6-5 | few
TGTGCCAGCAAACTCAGGGAAGCGTCGAACACTGAAGCTTTCTTT | CASKLREASNTEAFF | . | TRBJ1-1 | TRBV7-8 | .
TGCGCCAGCAGTCTCTGCGGGGAAAAACTGTTTTTT | CASSLCGEKLFF | . | TRBJ1-4 | TRBV23-1 | once
TGCGCCAGCAGCCCCGGGACAGGTTATTTTAGCTCTGGAAACACCATATATTTT | CASSPGTGYFSSGNTIYF | TRBD1 | TRBJ1-3 | TRBV5-1 | once
TGTGCCAGCAGCTTAGGACAGGGGGGAGAGCAGTACTTC | CASSLGQGGEQYF | TRBD1 | TRBJ2-7 | TRBV11-2 | .
TGTGCCAGTTGTAACAGGATAACAGATACGCAGTATTTT | CASCNRITDTQYF | . | TRBJ2-3 | TRBV27 | .
TGTGCCAGCAGATCGGACATATTCTCTGGAAACACCATATATTTT | CASRSDIFSGNTIYF | . | TRBJ1-3 | TRBV14 | .
TGTGCCAGCAGCTTGGGCGGGAGTGGGAATGAGCAGTTCTTC | CASSLGGSGNEQFF | TRBD2 | TRBJ2-1 | TRBV7-8 | .
TGTGCCAGCAGTCAATTAGTGGGCCCGCAGTATTTT | CASSQLVGPQYF | . | TRBJ2-3 | TRBV27 | .
TGTGCCAGCAGCAATGGACTTTCGAACACCGGGGAGCTGTTTTTT | CASSNGLSNTGELFF | . | TRBJ2-2 | TRBV7-8 | .
TGTGCCAGCAGCTCCTCGGGGACAGATACGCAGTATTTT | CASSSSGTDTQYF | . | TRBJ2-3 | TRBV7-9 | once
TGTGCCAGCAGTACGGGGGGGGCGAGGGTCAATCAGCCCCAGCATTTT | CASSTGGARVNQPQHF | . | TRBJ1-5 | TRBV6-6 | .